This is a list of T cell receptor beta chains from one sample in a study of T-cell reconstitution after alpha-beta-depleted transplantation in children. TCRdb recomputed calls from the PCR reads with MiXCR, one row per CDR3 protein. The sample holds just under 550,000 distinct CDR3 sequences, approximately 20% seen once. Material: PBMCs from the stem cell graft donor, obtained from the stem cell graft. These receptors were collected from a human donor who donated a stem cell graft to a child with acute lymphoblastic leukemia. The CDR3 runs from the conserved cysteine through the conserved F or W. D genes are given only for firm matches. Only some rows state a clone size, as once, few, many or a class for expanded clones.

CDR3: CASSTTGAQEKLFF; DNA: TGTGCCAGCAGCACTACAGGGGCTCAAGAAAAACTGTTTTTT; V: TRBV12-3/TRBV12-4; D: TRBD1; size: few; J: TRBJ1-4
CDR3: CSVDFSGRAPYEQYF; DNA: TGCAGCGTTGATTTCAGCGGGAGGGCCCCCTACGAGCAGTACTTC; V: TRBV29-1; D: TRBD2; size: .; J: TRBJ2-7
CDR3: CSARRREKHLYGYTF; DNA: TGCAGTGCTAGACGCAGGGAAAAGCACCTCTATGGCTACACCTTC; V: TRBV20-1; D: .; size: .; J: TRBJ1-2
CDR3: CASSVVSSGVGQETQYF; DNA: TGTGCCAGCAGCGTAGTTTCCAGCGGAGTCGGTCAAGAGACCCAGTACTTC; V: TRBV9; D: .; size: .; J: TRBJ2-5
CDR3: CASSLLQPYEQYF; DNA: TGTGCCAGCAGTTTACTGCAACCCTACGAGCAGTACTTC; V: TRBV12-3/TRBV12-4; D: .; size: many; J: TRBJ2-7
CDR3: CASSRPHLTPDTQYF; DNA: TGTGCCAGCAGTCGACCCCATTTAACACCAGATACGCAGTATTTT; V: TRBV27; D: .; size: few; J: TRBJ2-3
CDR3: CSVGRGGELFF; DNA: TGCAGCGTTGGCCGGGGCGGGGAGCTGTTTTTT; V: TRBV29-1; D: .; size: many; J: TRBJ2-2
CDR3: CASSASGENTEAFF; DNA: TGTGCCAGCAGCGCCTCAGGGGAGAACACTGAAGCTTTCTTT; V: TRBV9; D: .; size: .; J: TRBJ1-1
CDR3: CASRADYNSPLHF; DNA: TGTGCCTCCAGGGCGGATTATAATTCACCCCTCCACTTT; V: TRBV24-1; D: .; size: .; J: TRBJ1-6
CDR3: CSARVDRFYGYTF; DNA: TGCAGTGCTAGAGTTGACAGGTTCTATGGCTACACCTTC; V: TRBV20-1; D: .; size: .; J: TRBJ1-2
CDR3: CSERSGLSSYEQYF; DNA: TGCAGCGAACGGAGCGGGCTGAGCTCCTACGAGCAGTACTTC; V: TRBV20-1; D: .; size: .; J: TRBJ2-7
CDR3: CSVEEVTSGFGSYNEQFF; DNA: TGCAGCGTTGAAGAGGTGACTAGCGGGTTCGGCTCCTACAATGAGCAGTTCTTC; V: TRBV29-1; D: TRBD2; size: .; J: TRBJ2-1
CDR3: CASSFLYRDPSNQPQHF; DNA: TGTGCCAGCAGTTTCTTGTACCGGGATCCTAGCAATCAGCCCCAGCATTTT; V: TRBV28; D: .; size: .; J: TRBJ1-5
CDR3: CASTLGTQPQHF; DNA: TGTGCCAGCACCCTGGGGACTCAGCCCCAGCATTTT; V: TRBV6-1; D: .; size: .; J: TRBJ1-5
CDR3: CSARTGVLSESSYEQYF; DNA: TGCAGCGCCAGGACAGGGGTACTTAGCGAGAGCTCCTACGAGCAGTACTTC; V: TRBV29-1; D: TRBD1; size: .; J: TRBJ2-7
CDR3: CASSESVAGEVSGELFF; DNA: TGTGCCAGCAGTGAATCGGTAGCGGGAGAGGTTAGCGGGGAGCTGTTTTTT; V: TRBV2; D: TRBD2; size: .; J: TRBJ2-2
CDR3: CASSSQGFSTDTQYF; DNA: TGTGCCAGCAGCTCGCAGGGTTTCAGCACAGATACGCAGTATTTT; V: TRBV7-3; D: .; size: few; J: TRBJ2-3
CDR3: CASSARDRVAVQPQHF; DNA: TGTGCCAGCAGTGCGAGGGACAGGGTCGCGGTTCAGCCCCAGCATTTT; V: TRBV6-1; D: TRBD1; size: .; J: TRBJ1-5
CDR3: CASSQDRNLEQAGDSYNEQFF; DNA: TGTGCCAGCAGCCAAGATCGAAATTTGGAACAGGCCGGGGATTCCTACAATGAGCAGTTCTTC; V: TRBV3-1; D: .; size: few; J: TRBJ2-1
CDR3: CASGDSLYGYTF; DNA: TGCGCCAGCGGGGACAGCCTCTATGGCTACACCTTC; V: TRBV5-1; D: TRBD1; size: few; J: TRBJ1-2
CDR3: CASSLGEPSGELFF; DNA: TGTGCCAGCAGTTTGGGGGAACCGTCCGGGGAGCTGTTTTTT; V: TRBV12-3/TRBV12-4; D: .; size: .; J: TRBJ2-2
CDR3: CASSGEIEQFF; DNA: TGTGCCAGCTCGGGGGAGATTGAGCAGTTCTTC; V: TRBV18; D: .; size: few; J: TRBJ2-1
CDR3: CASSVGGDSLYEQYF; DNA: TGTGCCAGCAGCGTAGGGGGGGACTCCCTCTACGAGCAGTACTTC; V: TRBV9; D: .; size: few; J: TRBJ2-7
CDR3: CASSFYLRESTDTQYF; DNA: TGTGCCAGCAGTTTTTATTTGCGGGAGAGCACAGATACGCAGTATTTT; V: TRBV27; D: TRBD2; size: few; J: TRBJ2-3
CDR3: CASSLAGQGNPHYGYTF; DNA: TGTGCCAGCAGCTTAGCGGGACAGGGGAATCCGCACTATGGCTACACCTTC; V: TRBV7-9; D: TRBD1; size: .; J: TRBJ1-2
CDR3: CASSVTLAGAETQYF; DNA: TGTGCCAGCAGCGTTACGCTAGCGGGAGCAGAGACCCAGTACTTC; V: TRBV9; D: TRBD2; size: .; J: TRBJ2-5
CDR3: CASARGAAENEQFF; DNA: TGTGCCAGCGCCCGAGGGGCGGCGGAGAATGAGCAGTTCTTC; V: TRBV12-3/TRBV12-4; D: .; size: .; J: TRBJ2-1
CDR3: CASSLREGWDEQFF; DNA: TGTGCCAGCAGTTTACGGGAGGGCTGGGATGAGCAGTTCTTC; V: TRBV12-3/TRBV12-4; D: TRBD2; size: few; J: TRBJ2-1
CDR3: CASSPLTGRGNQPQHF; DNA: TGTGCCAGCAGTCCCCTTACCGGACGGGGCAATCAGCCCCAGCATTTT; V: TRBV27; D: .; size: few; J: TRBJ1-5
CDR3: CATSDLTSGSAGWETQYF; DNA: TGTGCCACCAGTGACCTGACTAGCGGGAGCGCCGGGTGGGAGACCCAGTACTTC; V: TRBV27; D: TRBD2; size: .; J: TRBJ2-5
CDR3: CASSVGSINQPQHF; DNA: TGTGCCAGCAGCGTAGGGAGCATCAATCAGCCCCAGCATTTT; V: TRBV9; D: .; size: few; J: TRBJ1-5
CDR3: CASSGYRPHQETQYF; DNA: TGTGCCAGCAGCGGGTACAGGCCCCACCAAGAGACCCAGTACTTC; V: TRBV7-2; D: .; size: .; J: TRBJ2-5
CDR3: CASSFLAGVSETQYF; DNA: TGTGCCAGCAGCTTCCTGGCGGGAGTTTCAGAGACCCAGTACTTC; V: TRBV7-2; D: TRBD2; size: many; J: TRBJ2-5
CDR3: CASSVTEVGEQYF; DNA: TGTGCCAGCAGTGTCACGGAGGTGGGCGAGCAGTACTTC; V: TRBV12-3/TRBV12-4; D: .; size: few; J: TRBJ2-7
CDR3: CASSLQTGAGYGYTF; DNA: TGTGCCAGCAGTTTGCAAACTGGCGCAGGATATGGCTACACCTTC; V: TRBV27; D: .; size: few; J: TRBJ1-2
CDR3: CASTSGYSYEQYF; DNA: TGTGCCAGCACTAGCGGTTATTCCTACGAGCAGTACTTC; V: TRBV2; D: TRBD2; size: .; J: TRBJ2-7
CDR3: CATSREPQGGETQYF; DNA: TGTGCCACCAGCAGAGAGCCACAGGGGGGAGAGACCCAGTACTTC; V: TRBV15; D: TRBD1; size: .; J: TRBJ2-5
CDR3: CATHRDTGELFF; DNA: TGTGCCACCCACAGGGACACCGGGGAGCTGTTTTTT; V: TRBV19; D: .; size: .; J: TRBJ2-2
CDR3: CASSLHATGRPNQPQHF; DNA: TGTGCCAGCAGTCTCCACGCTACAGGGAGGCCGAATCAGCCCCAGCATTTT; V: TRBV12-3/TRBV12-4; D: .; size: .; J: TRBJ1-5
CDR3: CASSVPGLAGVRNEQFF; DNA: TGCGCCAGCAGCGTACCGGGACTAGCGGGAGTAAGGAATGAGCAGTTCTTC; V: TRBV5-1; D: TRBD2; size: .; J: TRBJ2-1
CDR3: CSVEFGGTSGSYEQYF; DNA: TGCAGCGTTGAGTTTGGAGGGACTAGCGGATCCTACGAGCAGTACTTC; V: TRBV29-1; D: TRBD2; size: few; J: TRBJ2-7
CDR3: CATQGAGASTDTQYF; DNA: TGTGCCACCCAGGGGGCGGGAGCCAGCACAGATACGCAGTATTTT; V: TRBV24-1; D: .; size: .; J: TRBJ2-3
CDR3: CATARMTGTGFTEAFF; DNA: TGTGCCACCGCTAGGATGACCGGGACAGGGTTCACTGAAGCTTTCTTT; V: TRBV24-1; D: TRBD1; size: .; J: TRBJ1-1
CDR3: CSAPTPELNYGYTF; DNA: TGCAGTGCTCCGACGCCCGAGTTAAACTATGGCTACACCTTC; V: TRBV20-1; D: .; size: few; J: TRBJ1-2
CDR3: CAWSALGWEQFF; DNA: TGTGCCTGGAGTGCGTTAGGGTGGGAGCAGTTCTTC; V: TRBV30; D: .; size: few; J: TRBJ2-1
CDR3: CASSLVGLAGYEQYF; DNA: TGTGCCAGCAGCTTAGTGGGGCTAGCAGGTTACGAGCAGTACTTC; V: TRBV7-9; D: .; size: .; J: TRBJ2-7
CDR3: CASSFVPGTGETQYF; DNA: TGCGCCAGCAGCTTCGTTCCGGGTACGGGTGAGACCCAGTACTTC; V: TRBV5-1; D: .; size: few; J: TRBJ2-5
CDR3: CASSTEGVHTEAFF; DNA: TGTGCCAGCAGTACGGAGGGGGTTCACACTGAAGCTTTCTTT; V: TRBV12-3/TRBV12-4; D: .; size: .; J: TRBJ1-1